This T cell receptor (beta chain) was sequenced for a study of OX40 agonist ivuxolimab in advanced cancers. Study information: Intravenous ivuxolimab was administered to patients every 2 weeks at 0.01 to 10 mg/kg. The study, taken as a whole, reports: Blood T cells, both CD4+ and CD8+, expanded clonally by week 6 at 0.1 to 3.0 mg/kg.

Blood sampling was done at baseline, cycle 4 day 1, and cycle 7 day 1. As regards this clone: Antigen specificity is unknown.

Assay used: immunoSEQ multiplex PCR; TCRdb lists only in-frame clones, some missing. The profile shows about 67,000 clones, more than 75% of them singletons. The germline V gene encodes CDR1 PRHDT and CDR2 FYEKMQ (reference sequence). The CDR3 is 16 amino acids. V was trimmed by 1 base and J by 1 base, leaving 13 bases between them. This chain uses TRBV13 with TRBJ1-1; D is possibly TRBD1 (5 bases). Here the sequenced sample was CD4+ or CD8+ T cells sorted from blood, taken in a trial of the OX40 agonist ivuxolimab. This sequence was found in an adult with an advanced solid tumor such as melanoma, head and neck, liver or kidney cancer. Here the CDR3 reads CASSLATGLANTEAFF. CDR3 in DNA: TGTGCCAGCAGCTTAGCCACGGGACTGGCGAACACTGAAGCTTTCTTT. Full variable domain (remainder filled in from reference TRBV13 and TRBJ1-1): AAGVIQSPRHLIKEKRETATLKCYPIPRHDTVYWYQQGPGQDPQFLISFYEKMQSDKGSIPDRFSAQQFSDYHSELNMSSLELGDSALYFCASSLATGLANTEAFFGQGTRLTVV.